This T cell receptor (beta chain) is from a study of graft-versus-host responses after intestinal transplantation. Background on the study: Each of the recipients got a multivisceral, liver-intestinal, or isolated intestinal transplant. Following induction with anti-thymocyte globulin, all recipients were given tacrolimus and steroids for two to four years.

Germline CDR1 is SQVTM and CDR2 is ANQGSEA. The V gene lost 4 bases and the J gene lost 4 bases, with 20 bases spanning the gap. The CDR3 is made up of 15 amino acids. TCRdb's copy holds only in-frame clones and misses some; the assay was immunoSEQ multiplex PCR. The sample includes over 80,000 clones, roughly 82% of them seen just once. Comments on this clone: Its antigen is currently unknown.

Broader study findings: Present in recipient marrow, GvH clones included some that appeared first in ileum or blood.

The TCR originated in a human patient who received an intestinal transplant, so some T cells may come from the graft donor. The rearrangement links TRBV29-1 to TRBJ2-7; D not certain. The sample was PBMCs, taken 255 days after intestinal transplant. Here the CDR3 reads CSVGVHFKRGYEQYF. The CDR3 coding sequence is TGCAGCGTTGGGGTACATTTTAAGCGCGGTTACGAGCAGTACTTC.